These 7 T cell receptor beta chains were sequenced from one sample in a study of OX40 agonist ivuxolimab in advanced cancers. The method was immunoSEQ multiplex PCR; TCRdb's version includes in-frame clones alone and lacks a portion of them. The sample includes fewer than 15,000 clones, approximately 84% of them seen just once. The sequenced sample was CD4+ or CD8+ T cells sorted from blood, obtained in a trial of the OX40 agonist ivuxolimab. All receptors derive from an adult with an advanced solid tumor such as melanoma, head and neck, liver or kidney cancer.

DNA for the CDR3: TGCGCCAGCTCCCGGACAGGACCCTACGAGCAGTACTTC. Translation: CASSRTGPYEQYF. The chain has TRBV5-1 and TRBJ2-7; 7 nucleotides agree with TRBD1. Germline V gene data show CDR1 as SGHRS and CDR2 as YFSETQ. There are 13 residues in the CDR3. The V segment lost 7 bases and the J segment 2 bases; nucleotides outside the gene matches: 6.

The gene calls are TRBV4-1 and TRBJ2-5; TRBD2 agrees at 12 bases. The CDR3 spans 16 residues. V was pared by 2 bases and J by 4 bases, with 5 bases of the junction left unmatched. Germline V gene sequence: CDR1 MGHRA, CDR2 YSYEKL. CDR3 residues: CASSQRLAGGGETQYF. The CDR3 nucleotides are TGCGCCAGCAGCCAACGGCTAGCGGGGGGGGGAGAGACCCAGTACTTC.

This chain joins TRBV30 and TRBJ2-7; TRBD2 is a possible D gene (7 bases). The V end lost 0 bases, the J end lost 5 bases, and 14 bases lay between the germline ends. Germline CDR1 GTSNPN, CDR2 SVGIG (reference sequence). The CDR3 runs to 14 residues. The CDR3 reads CAWSVGGAENEQYF. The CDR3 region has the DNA TGTGCCTGGAGTGTAGGGGGGGCCGAGAACGAGCAGTACTTC.

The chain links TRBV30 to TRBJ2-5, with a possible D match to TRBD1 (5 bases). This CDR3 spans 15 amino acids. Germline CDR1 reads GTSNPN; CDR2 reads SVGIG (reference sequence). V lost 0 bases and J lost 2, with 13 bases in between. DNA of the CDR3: TGTGCCTGGAGTGTTGGCAGGGAACTTCAAGAGACCCAGTACTTC. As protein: CAWSVGRELQETQYF.

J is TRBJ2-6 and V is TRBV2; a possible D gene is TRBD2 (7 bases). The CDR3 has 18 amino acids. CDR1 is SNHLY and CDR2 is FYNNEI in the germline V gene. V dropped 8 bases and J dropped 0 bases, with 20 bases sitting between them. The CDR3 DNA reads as TGTGCCAGCCCCCCAGGGGCGGGAGTAGTCTCTGGGGCCAACGTCCTGACTTTC. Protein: CASPPGAGVVSGANVLTF.

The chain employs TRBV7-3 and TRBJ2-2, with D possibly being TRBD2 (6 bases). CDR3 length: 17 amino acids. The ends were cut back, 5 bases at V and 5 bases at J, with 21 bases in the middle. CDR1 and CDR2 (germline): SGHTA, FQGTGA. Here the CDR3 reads CASSPFRLEIGTGELFF. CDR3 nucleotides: TGTGCCAGCAGCCCATTCCGACTAGAGATAGGAACCGGGGAGCTGTTTTTT.

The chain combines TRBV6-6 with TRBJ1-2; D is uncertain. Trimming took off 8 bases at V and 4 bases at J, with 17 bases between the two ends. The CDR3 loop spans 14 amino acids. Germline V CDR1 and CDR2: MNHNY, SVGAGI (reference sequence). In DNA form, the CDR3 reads TGTGCCAGCGGGTTCCGGGCGGCCGGCTATGGCTACACCTTC. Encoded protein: CASGFRAAGYGYTF.